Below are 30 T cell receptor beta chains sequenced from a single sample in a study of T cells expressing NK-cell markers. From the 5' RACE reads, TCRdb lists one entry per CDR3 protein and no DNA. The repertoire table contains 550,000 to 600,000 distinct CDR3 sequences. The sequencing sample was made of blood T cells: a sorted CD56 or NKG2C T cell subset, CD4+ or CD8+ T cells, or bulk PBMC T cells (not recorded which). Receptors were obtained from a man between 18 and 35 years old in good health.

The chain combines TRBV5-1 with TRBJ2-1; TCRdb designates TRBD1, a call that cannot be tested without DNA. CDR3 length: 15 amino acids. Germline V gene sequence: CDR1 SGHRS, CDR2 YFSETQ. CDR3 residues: CASSLSTPGVYEQFF.

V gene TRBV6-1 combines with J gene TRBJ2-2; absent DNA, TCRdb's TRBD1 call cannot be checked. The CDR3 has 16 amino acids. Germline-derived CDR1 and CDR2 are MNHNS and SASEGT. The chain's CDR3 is CASERTGKANTGELFF.

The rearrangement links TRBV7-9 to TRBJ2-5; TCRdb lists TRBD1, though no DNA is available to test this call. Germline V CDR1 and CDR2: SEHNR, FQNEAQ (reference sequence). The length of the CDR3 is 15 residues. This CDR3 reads CASSLDRGLRETQYF.

CDR3 amino acids: CASSLAFERLFF. This chain connects TRBV12-3 or TRBV12-4 to TRBJ2-2. The length of the CDR3 is 12 residues.

CDR3 in amino acids: CASSQDWENYGYTF. The rearrangement joins TRBV14 to TRBJ1-2. Germline CDR1 reads SGHDN; CDR2 reads FVKESK. This CDR3 contains 14 residues.

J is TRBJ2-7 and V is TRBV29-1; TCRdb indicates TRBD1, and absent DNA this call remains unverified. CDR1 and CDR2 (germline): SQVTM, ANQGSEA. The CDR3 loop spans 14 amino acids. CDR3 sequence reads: CSVEGVVGFGEQYF.

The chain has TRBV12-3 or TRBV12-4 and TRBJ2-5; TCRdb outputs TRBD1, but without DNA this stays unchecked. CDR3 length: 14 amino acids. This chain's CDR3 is CASSSPGTGETQYF.

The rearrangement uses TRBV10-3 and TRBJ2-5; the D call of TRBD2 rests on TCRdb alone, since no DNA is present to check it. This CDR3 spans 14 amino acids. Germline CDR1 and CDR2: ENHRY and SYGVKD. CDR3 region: CAISQGLRQETQYF.

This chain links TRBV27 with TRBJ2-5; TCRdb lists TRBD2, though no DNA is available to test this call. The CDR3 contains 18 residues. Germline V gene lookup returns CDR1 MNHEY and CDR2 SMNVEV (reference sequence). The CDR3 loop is CASSPIAAAGGLGETQYF.

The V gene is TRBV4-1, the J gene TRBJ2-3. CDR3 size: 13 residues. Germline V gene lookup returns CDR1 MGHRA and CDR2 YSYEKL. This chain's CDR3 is CASSRKGTDTQYF.

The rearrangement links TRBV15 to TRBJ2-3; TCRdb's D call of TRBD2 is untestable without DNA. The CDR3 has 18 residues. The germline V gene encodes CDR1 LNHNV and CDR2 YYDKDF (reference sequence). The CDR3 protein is CATSRQRGLAGPTDTQYF.

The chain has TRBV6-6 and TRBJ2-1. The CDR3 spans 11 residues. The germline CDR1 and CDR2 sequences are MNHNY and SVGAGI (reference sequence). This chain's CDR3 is CASSYAGEQFF.

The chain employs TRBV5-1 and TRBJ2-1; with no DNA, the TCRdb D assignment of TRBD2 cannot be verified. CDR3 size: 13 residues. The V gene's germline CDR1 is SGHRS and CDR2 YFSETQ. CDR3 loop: CASKPVAGNEQFF.

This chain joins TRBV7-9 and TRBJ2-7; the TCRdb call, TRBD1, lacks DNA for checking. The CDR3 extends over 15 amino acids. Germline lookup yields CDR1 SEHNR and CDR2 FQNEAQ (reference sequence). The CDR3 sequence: CASSTREKPTYEQYF. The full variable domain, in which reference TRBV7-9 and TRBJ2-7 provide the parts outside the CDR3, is DTGVSQNPRHKITKRGQNVTFRCDPISEHNRLYWYRQTLGQGPEFLTYFQNEAQLEKSRLLSDRFSAERPKGSFSTLEIQRTEQGDSAMYLCASSTREKPTYEQYFGPGTRLTVT.

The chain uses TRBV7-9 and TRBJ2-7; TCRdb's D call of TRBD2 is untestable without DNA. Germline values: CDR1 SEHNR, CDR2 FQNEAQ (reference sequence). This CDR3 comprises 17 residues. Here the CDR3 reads CASSLKVVREGKYEQYF.

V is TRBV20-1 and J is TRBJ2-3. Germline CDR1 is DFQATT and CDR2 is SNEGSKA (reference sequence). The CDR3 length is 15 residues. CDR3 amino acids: CSAGGHDTSTDTQYF.

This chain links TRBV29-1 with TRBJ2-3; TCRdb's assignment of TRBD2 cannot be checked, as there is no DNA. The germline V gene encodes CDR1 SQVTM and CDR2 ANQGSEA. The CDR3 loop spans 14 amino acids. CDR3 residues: CSGLAGGSPDTQYF.

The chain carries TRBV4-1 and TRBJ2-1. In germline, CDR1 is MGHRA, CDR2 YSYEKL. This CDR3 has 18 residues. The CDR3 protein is CASSLHQDTTISYNEQFF.

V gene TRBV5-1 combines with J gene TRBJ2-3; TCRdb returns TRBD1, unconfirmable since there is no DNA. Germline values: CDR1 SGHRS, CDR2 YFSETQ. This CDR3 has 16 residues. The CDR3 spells CASSLDPTALKDTQYF.

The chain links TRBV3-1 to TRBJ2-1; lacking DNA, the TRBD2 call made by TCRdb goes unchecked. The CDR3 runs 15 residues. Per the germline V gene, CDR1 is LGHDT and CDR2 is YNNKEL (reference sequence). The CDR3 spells CASSGGVTNSNEQFF.

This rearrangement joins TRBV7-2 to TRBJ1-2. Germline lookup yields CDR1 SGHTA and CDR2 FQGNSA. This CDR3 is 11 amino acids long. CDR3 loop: CASSPLSGYTF.

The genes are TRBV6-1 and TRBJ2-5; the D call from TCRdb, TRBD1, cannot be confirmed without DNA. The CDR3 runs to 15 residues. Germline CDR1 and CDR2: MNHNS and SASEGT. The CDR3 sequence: CASSATGAFQETQYF.

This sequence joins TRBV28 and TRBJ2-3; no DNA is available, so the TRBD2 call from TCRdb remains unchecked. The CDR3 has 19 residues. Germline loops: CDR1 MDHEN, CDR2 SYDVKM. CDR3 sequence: CASSSPGLAGGLSWNTQYF.

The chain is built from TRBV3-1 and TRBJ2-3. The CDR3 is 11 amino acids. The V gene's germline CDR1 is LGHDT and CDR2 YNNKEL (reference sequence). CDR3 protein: CATYFLDTQYF.

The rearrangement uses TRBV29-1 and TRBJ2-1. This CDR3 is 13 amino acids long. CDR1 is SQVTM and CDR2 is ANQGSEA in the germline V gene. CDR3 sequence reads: CSVDLYSYNEQFF.

The CDR3 here is CSALYTVAADTQYF. The chain has TRBV20-1 and TRBJ2-3. This CDR3 has 14 residues. CDR1 is DFQATT and CDR2 is SNEGSKA in the germline V gene (reference sequence).

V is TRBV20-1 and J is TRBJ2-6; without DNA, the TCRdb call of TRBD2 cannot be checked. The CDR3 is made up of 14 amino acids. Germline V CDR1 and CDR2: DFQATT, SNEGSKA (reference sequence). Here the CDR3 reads CSARGGEGANVLTF.

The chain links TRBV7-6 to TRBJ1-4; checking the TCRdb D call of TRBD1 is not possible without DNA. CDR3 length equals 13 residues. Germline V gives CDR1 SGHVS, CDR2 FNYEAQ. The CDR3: CASSPTGDEKLFF.

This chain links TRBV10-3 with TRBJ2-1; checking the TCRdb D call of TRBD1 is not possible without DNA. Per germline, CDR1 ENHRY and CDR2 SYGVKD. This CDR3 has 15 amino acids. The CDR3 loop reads CAISVGQSFSNEQFF.

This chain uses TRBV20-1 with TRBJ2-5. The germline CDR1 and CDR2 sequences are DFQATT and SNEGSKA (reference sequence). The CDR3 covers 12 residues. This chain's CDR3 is CSARDGEETQYF.